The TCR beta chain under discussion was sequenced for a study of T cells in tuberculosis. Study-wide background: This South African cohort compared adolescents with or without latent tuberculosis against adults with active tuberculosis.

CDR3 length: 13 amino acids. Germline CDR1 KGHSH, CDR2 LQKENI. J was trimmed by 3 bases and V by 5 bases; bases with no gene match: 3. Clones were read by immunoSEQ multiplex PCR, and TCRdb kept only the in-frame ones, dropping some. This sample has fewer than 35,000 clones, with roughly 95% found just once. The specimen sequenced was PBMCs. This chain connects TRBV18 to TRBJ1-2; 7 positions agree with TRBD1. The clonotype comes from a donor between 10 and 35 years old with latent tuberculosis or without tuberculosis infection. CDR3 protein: CASSAGTDYGYTF. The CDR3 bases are TGTGCCAGCTCAGCCGGGACAGACTATGGCTACACCTTC.